The 30 T cell receptor beta chains below all came from one sample that was sequenced in a study of cytomegalovirus exposure and HLA in healthy donors. PCR employed 60 Vbeta and 13 Jbeta primers. The repertoire was sequenced with immunoSEQ multiplex PCR; TCRdb's copy has only in-frame clones and lacks some. The sample data list 130,000 to 150,000 clones. Sequencing input: PBMCs. The receptors were sampled from a male donor in good health and CMV-seronegative.

The gene calls are TRBV30 and TRBJ2-3, with D perhaps matching TRBD2 (6 bases). This CDR3 region has 19 residues. Trimming shortened V by 0 bases and J by 0 bases, and 22 bases separated the two germline ends. Germline loops: CDR1 GTSNPN, CDR2 SVGIG (reference sequence). The CDR3 region has the DNA TGTGCCTGGAGTGTACTTCGATTGATAGGAGGGAGGAGCACAGATACGCAGTATTTT. It yields the protein CAWSVLRLIGGRSTDTQYF.

V usage is TRBV12-5 and J usage is TRBJ2-2; the D gene is possibly TRBD1 (5 bases). The CDR3 length is 12 residues. V was cut by 3 bases and J by 6 bases, with 5 bases left in between. CDR1 LGHNT and CDR2 FRNRAP come from the germline V gene. This CDR3 reads CASGLGAGELFF. The CDR3 DNA sequence: TGTGCTAGTGGTTTAGGGGCCGGGGAGCTGTTTTTT. Variable domain in full (rest from reference TRBV12-5 and TRBJ2-2): DARVTQTPRHKVTEMGQEVTMRCQPILGHNTVFWYRQTMMQGLELLAYFRNRAPLDDSGMPKDRFSAEMPDATLATLKIQPSEPRDSAVYFCASGLGAGELFFGEGSRLTVL.

This chain links TRBV30 with TRBJ1-5; a possible D gene is TRBD1 (5 bases). This CDR3 contains 15 residues. Per germline, CDR1 GTSNPN and CDR2 SVGIG (reference sequence). The V end lost 2 bases, the J end lost 1 base, and 12 bases lay between the germline ends. CDR3 loop: CAWSRQILSNQPQHF. DNA for the CDR3: TGTGCCTGGAGTCGACAGATTCTCAGCAATCAGCCCCAGCATTTT.

This chain joins TRBV30 and TRBJ1-5; 9 nucleotides line up with TRBD1. V dropped 4 bases and J dropped 4; count of bases not matched to a gene: 8. The CDR3 loop spans 15 amino acids. From germline, CDR1 is GTSNPN and CDR2 SVGIG (reference sequence). CDR3 sequence reads: CAWKKQGARNQPQHF. The CDR3 DNA is TGTGCCTGGAAAAAACAGGGGGCCAGGAATCAGCCCCAGCATTTT. Full variable domain (remainder filled in from reference TRBV30 and TRBJ1-5): SQTIHQWPATLVQPVGSPLSLECTVEGTSNPNLYWYRQAAGRGLQLLFYSVGIGQISSEVPQNLSASRPQDRQFILSSKKLLLSDSGFYLCAWKKQGARNQPQHFGDGTRLSIL.

The V gene is TRBV30, the J gene TRBJ2-2, with 10 bases fitting TRBD1. The J segment lost 5 bases and the V segment lost 5 bases, leaving 5 bases of the junction unmatched. Germline loops: CDR1 GTSNPN, CDR2 SVGIG (reference sequence). CDR3 length equals 14 residues. CDR3 protein: CAWGGQGRTGELFF. The CDR3 nucleotides are TGTGCCTGGGGGGGACAGGGGCGGACCGGGGAGCTGTTTTTT.

In the case of this clone: The junction shows a germline mismatch at one end, possibly a read error. This chain links TRBV30 with TRBJ2-7, with a possible D match to TRBD2 (6 bases). CDR1 is GTSNPN, CDR2 SVGIG, per germline (reference sequence). The CDR3 consists of 14 residues. CDR3 region: CARSTGGQSYEQYF. The CDR3, as DNA: TGTGCCCGGAGTACCGGGGGTCAATCCTACGAGCAGTACTTC.

The chain links TRBV5-1 to TRBJ2-2; TRBD1 matches 11 bases. This CDR3 contains 15 residues. Unmatched junction bases numbered 2, after V lost 3 bases and J lost 4 bases. CDR1 and CDR2 (germline): SGHRS, YFSETQ. This chain's CDR3 is CASSSDRGLTGELFF. The DNA of the CDR3 is TGCGCCAGCAGCTCGGACAGGGGGCTCACCGGGGAGCTGTTTTTT.

This chain uses TRBV7-8 with TRBJ1-5; 7 nucleotides align to TRBD1. Looked up from germline, CDR1 is SGHVS and CDR2 is FQNEAQ. The CDR3 runs to 14 residues. The ends lost 4 bases at V and 4 bases at J; junction bases unmatched: 4. CDR3 amino acids: CASSWGQINQPQHF. The CDR3 DNA follows: TGTGCCAGCAGCTGGGGACAGATAAATCAGCCCCAGCATTTT.

V and J are TRBV5-1 and TRBJ1-1, with TRBD1 matching over 8 bases. The trim removed 6 bases at V and 1 base at J, leaving 20 bases unmatched. CDR3 length: 19 amino acids. Germline loops: CDR1 SGHRS, CDR2 YFSETQ. CDR3 region: CASNWGYSGGAGTNTEAFF. The CDR3 coding sequence is TGCGCCAGCAACTGGGGTTATTCAGGGGGCGCGGGCACGAACACTGAAGCTTTCTTT.

The V call is TRBV18, the J call TRBJ2-7; no definite D call. The CDR3 is made up of 13 amino acids. CDR1 and CDR2 from the germline V gene are KGHSH and LQKENI. V shed 3 bases and J shed 2 bases, with 8 bases lying between them. As DNA, the CDR3 is TGTGCCAGCTCACCCTCACAAGCCTACGAGCAGTACTTC. Translating it yields CASSPSQAYEQYF.

The chain carries TRBV30 and TRBJ2-7; D might be TRBD1 (5 bases). Germline assignment: CDR1 GTSNPN and CDR2 SVGIG (reference sequence). This CDR3 has 13 residues. Trimming left V 0 bases short and J 4 bases short, with 10 bases between. CDR3 in DNA: TGTGCCTGGAGTGTCTTGGCAGGGTACGAGCAGTACTTC. It translates to CAWSVLAGYEQYF.

The rearrangement links TRBV19 to TRBJ2-1; 9 nucleotides line up with TRBD2. Germline values: CDR1 LNHDA, CDR2 SQIVND (reference sequence). The ends lost 3 bases at V and 3 bases at J; junction bases unmatched: 9. CDR3 length: 17 residues. CDR3 sequence reads: CASSIKVAGADYNEQFF. The CDR3 DNA sequence: TGTGCCAGTAGTATTAAGGTAGCGGGAGCAGACTACAATGAGCAGTTCTTC.

The rearrangement joins TRBV15 to TRBJ2-3; D gene ambiguous. CDR3 length: 12 residues. V lost 1 base and J 5 bases, leaving 4 bases between the germline ends. CDR1 is LNHNV, CDR2 YYDKDF, per germline (reference sequence). The CDR3 DNA follows: TGTGCCACCAGCAGAGCTAGAGATACGCAGTATTTT. This gives the protein CATSRARDTQYF.

V usage is TRBV30 and J usage is TRBJ1-6; TRBD1 agrees at 8 bases. CDR1 is GTSNPN, CDR2 SVGIG, per germline (reference sequence). CDR3 length: 13 residues. The CDR3 region is CAVVQQGGSPLHF. CDR3 bases: TGTGCTGTTGTCCAACAGGGGGGTTCACCCCTCCACTTT.

The J gene is TRBJ1-5, the V gene TRBV19; D is possibly TRBD1 (5 bases). The CDR3 has 14 residues. Germline loops: CDR1 LNHDA, CDR2 SQIVND (reference sequence). The V end was cut by 6 bases, the J end by 5 bases, with 14 bases between. In DNA, the CDR3 is TGTGCCAGTAGGCCCCTTAGGGGTCATCAGCCCCAGCATTTT. This codes for CASRPLRGHQPQHF.

The genes are TRBV7-9 and TRBJ2-3; D is perhaps TRBD1 (6 bases). From germline, CDR1 is SEHNR and CDR2 FQNEAQ (reference sequence). V was clipped by 8 bases and J by 4 bases, with 13 bases between them. The CDR3 runs to 13 residues. CDR3 amino acids: CASRPGDPDTQYF. In DNA form, the CDR3 reads TGTGCCAGCCGCCCAGGGGACCCAGATACGCAGTATTTT.

This chain links TRBV5-1 with TRBJ1-1, with 9 bases that match TRBD1. The J segment lost 4 bases and the V segment lost 0 bases, leaving 4 bases of the junction unmatched. Looked up from germline, CDR1 is SGHRS and CDR2 is YFSETQ. The length of the CDR3 is 15 residues. This CDR3 is CASSLGRDRATEAFF. The CDR3 nucleotides are TGCGCCAGCAGCTTGGGAAGGGACAGGGCCACTGAAGCTTTCTTT.

The chain is built from TRBV4-3 and TRBJ1-1, with D possibly matching TRBD1 (5 bases). Germline values: CDR1 LGHNA, CDR2 YSLEER. V lost 6 bases, J lost 1 base, and 12 bases lay in between. The CDR3 sequence is 14 residues long. The DNA of the CDR3 is TGCGCCAGCAGTCCCTCCCAGGGGAACACTGAAGCTTTCTTT. It specifies CASSPSQGNTEAFF.

J is TRBJ1-4 and V is TRBV12-5; TRBD1 matches 7 bases. With V trimmed by 6 bases and J by 3 bases, 4 bases remained unmatched. Germline V gives CDR1 LGHNT, CDR2 FRNRAP. This CDR3 is 14 amino acids long. The CDR3 nucleotides read TGTGCTAGTGGCGCAGGGGGTTCTAATGAAAAACTGTTTTTT. Its protein product is CASGAGGSNEKLFF.

The chain carries TRBV2 and TRBJ1-3, with 12 positions matching TRBD1. CDR1 and CDR2 from the germline V gene are SNHLY and FYNNEI. Trimming at V came to 5 bases and at J to 5 bases, leaving 4 bases not matched to a gene. CDR3 size: 15 residues. The CDR3 sequence is CASSRGQGARNTIYF. As DNA, the CDR3 is TGTGCCAGCAGTAGGGGACAGGGGGCGAGAAACACCATATATTTT.

This CDR3 is CASSGTSGGSSREQYF. The CDR3 DNA reads TGTGCCAGCAGTGGGACTAGCGGGGGATCATCGCGGGAGCAGTACTTC. The chain uses TRBV28 and TRBJ2-7; 14 bases match TRBD2. The CDR3 is 16 residues long. Germline loops: CDR1 MDHEN, CDR2 SYDVKM. The junction had 10 bases not matched to a gene; V was cut back by 5 bases and J by 7 bases.

CDR3 in amino acids: CASSFTRTSGTETQYF. As DNA, the CDR3 is TGTGCCAGCAGCTTCACCCGGACTAGCGGGACAGAGACCCAGTACTTC. The rearrangement uses TRBV7-9 and TRBJ2-5; 12 nucleotides match TRBD2. The junction had 6 bases not matched to a gene; V was cut back by 3 bases and J by 4 bases. Germline values: CDR1 SEHNR, CDR2 FQNEAQ (reference sequence). The CDR3 is 16 residues long.

The V gene is TRBV27, the J gene TRBJ1-5; D possibly corresponds to TRBD1 (5 bases). Looked up from germline, CDR1 is MNHEY and CDR2 is SMNVEV (reference sequence). This CDR3 comprises 15 residues. The V gene lost 5 bases and the J gene lost 0 bases, with 11 bases spanning the gap. The CDR3 DNA is TGTGCCAGCAGTCAGACAGACCATAGCAATCAGCCCCAGCATTTT. Protein product: CASSQTDHSNQPQHF.

The J gene is TRBJ2-1, the V gene TRBV28; possible D gene TRBD2, 5 bases. CDR3 length: 17 residues. The V gene's germline CDR1 is MDHEN and CDR2 SYDVKM. The germline V and J ends were trimmed by 7 bases and 0 bases, with 19 bases remaining between them. The CDR3 DNA reads as TGTGCCAGCATTCACGGCGGGCAGTTAAGCTCCTACAATGAGCAGTTCTTC. Translation gives CASIHGGQLSSYNEQFF. Full variable domain (rest looked up from reference TRBV28 and TRBJ2-1): DVKVTQSSRYLVKRTGEKVFLECVQDMDHENMFWYRQDPGLGLRLIYFSYDVKMKEKGDIPEGYSVSREKKERFSLILESASTNQTSMYLCASIHGGQLSSYNEQFFGPGTRLTVL.

The chain recombines TRBV18 with TRBJ1-2; D gene uncertain. V lost 2 bases and J 4 bases, leaving 8 bases between the germline ends. CDR3 length: 13 amino acids. The germline V gene has CDR1 KGHSH and CDR2 LQKENI. The DNA of the CDR3 is TGTGCCAGCTCACCAGAGGAGGGCTATGGCTACACCTTC. Its protein product is CASSPEEGYGYTF. Full variable domain (remainder filled in from reference TRBV18 and TRBJ1-2): NAGVMQNPRHLVRRRGQEARLRCSPMKGHSHVYWYRQLPEEGLKFMVYLQKENIIDESGMPKERFSAEFPKEGPSILRIQQVVRGDSAAYFCASSPEEGYGYTFGSGTRLTVV.

The rearrangement joins TRBV7-7 to TRBJ2-1, with D perhaps matching TRBD2 (5 bases). Germline assignment: CDR1 SSHAT and CDR2 FNYEAQ (reference sequence). The V end was cut by 4 bases, the J end by 7 bases, with 11 bases between. This CDR3 is 13 amino acids long. In DNA, the CDR3 is TGTGCCAGCAGCTCCTCAACTAGAAATGAGCAGTTCTTC. Translation: CASSSSTRNEQFF. The full variable domain, in which reference TRBV7-7 and TRBJ2-1 provide the parts outside the CDR3, is GAGVSQSPRYKVTKRGQDVTLRCDPISSHATLYWYQQALGQGPEFLTYFNYEAQPDKSGLPSDRFSAERPEGSISTLTIQRTEQRDSAMYRCASSSSTRNEQFFGPGTRLTVL.

The chain links TRBV19 to TRBJ1-5; 7 bases line up with TRBD1. CDR3 size: 15 residues. After removal of 2 bases from V and 4 bases from J, the junction contained 5 bases not matched to a gene. Germline V lookup: CDR1 LNHDA, CDR2 SQIVND (reference sequence). This CDR3 reads CASSIRQGDNQPQHF. CDR3 nucleotides: TGTGCCAGTAGTATAAGGCAGGGGGATAATCAGCCCCAGCATTTT.

This chain links TRBV13 with TRBJ1-5; 10 nucleotides agree with TRBD1. The V segment lost 3 bases and the J segment 7 bases; nucleotides outside the gene matches: 3. Looked up from germline, CDR1 is PRHDT and CDR2 is FYEKMQ (reference sequence). This CDR3 spans 14 amino acids. The CDR3 sequence: CASSFGTGEQPQHF. The CDR3 coding sequence is TGTGCCAGCAGCTTCGGGACAGGGGAACAGCCCCAGCATTTT.

The chain employs TRBV10-1 and TRBJ2-7, with 8 bases lining up with TRBD2. Per germline, CDR1 WNHNN and CDR2 SYGVQD (reference sequence). With 10 bases clipped from V and 2 bases from J, the junction kept 13 bases outside the gene matches. The CDR3 is 15 amino acids. The CDR3: CATSRGSGSAYEQYF. CDR3 nucleotides: TGCGCCACCTCACGCGGGAGCGGGAGTGCCTACGAGCAGTACTTC.

The J gene is TRBJ2-2, the V gene TRBV6-6, with 8 bases aligning to TRBD1. Germline V gives CDR1 MNHNY, CDR2 SVGAGI (reference sequence). Trimming took 5 bases from V and 7 from J; bases not matched to a gene: 6. The CDR3 loop spans 14 amino acids. The CDR3 spells CASSLTGENGELFF. CDR3 coding DNA: TGTGCCAGCAGTCTGACAGGGGAGAACGGGGAGCTGTTTTTT.